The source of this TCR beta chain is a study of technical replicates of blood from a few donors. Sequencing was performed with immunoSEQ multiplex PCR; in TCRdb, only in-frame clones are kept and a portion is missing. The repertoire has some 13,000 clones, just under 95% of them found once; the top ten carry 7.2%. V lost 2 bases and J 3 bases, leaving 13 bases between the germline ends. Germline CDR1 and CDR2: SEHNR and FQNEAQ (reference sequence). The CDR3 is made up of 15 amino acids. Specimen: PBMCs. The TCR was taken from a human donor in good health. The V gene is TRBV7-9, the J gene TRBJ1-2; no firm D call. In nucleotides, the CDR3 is TGTGCCAGCAGCTTACCAACAGACGGCCACTATGGCTACACCTTC. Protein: CASSLPTDGHYGYTF.